This entry concerns a single T cell receptor beta chain. Original methodology: Researchers report that nucleated cell counts were estimated from reference gene primer amplification. Using immunoSEQ multiplex PCR, the repertoire was profiled, and TCRdb retains in-frame clones only, with some absent. V, J and clone size reflect that table, while D and trimming were determined from the DNA. The table has around 400,000 clones, about four fifths seen once; the top ten hold less than 6%. These data are taken from a study of blood T cell repertoires in COVID-19. Study members were between roughly 18 and 100 years old and lived in 25 or so US regions. Two negative PCRs, clearance, or symptom resolution were required of recovered Cohort 3 donors. This CDR3 is 16 amino acids long. The germline gives CDR1 SNHLY, CDR2 FYNNEI. Deletions cut 11 bases from V and 1 base from J, with 23 bases between.

This rearrangement joins TRBV2 to TRBJ1-2; a weak D match, TRBD1 (5 bases). This receptor was obtained from a woman aged 50 to 65 who had recovered from COVID-19. Sequencing was done on a sample of PBMCs or T cells enriched from blood (not recorded which). The CDR3, as DNA: TGTGCCGGTGGGACTCTGGAGGGGCCTAGTAACTATGGCTACACCTTC. Its protein product is CAGGTLEGPSNYGYTF.